This T cell receptor beta chain was sequenced in a study of T cells in localized non-small cell lung cancer. This table comes from immunoSEQ multiplex PCR, and its TCRdb copy is limited to in-frame clones, with some not included. Of around 25,000 clones listed, 80% to 90% are singletons. This clone was seen only once. V gave up 4 bases and J gave up 1 base; unmatched junction bases: 5. The CDR3 is made up of 16 amino acids. Germline V gene data show CDR1 as SGHRS and CDR2 as YFSETQ. This sequence joins TRBV5-1 and TRBJ2-1, with 10 nucleotides matching TRBD2. The source of this sequence is a female donor older than 55 with stage I lung adenocarcinoma. Specimen: peripheral blood, collected before any cancer treatment. Here the CDR3 reads CASSPSGSLSYNEQFF. CDR3 in DNA: TGCGCCAGCAGCCCTAGCGGGAGCCTATCCTACAATGAGCAGTTCTTC.